This TCR beta chain came from a study of a mutant IDH1 vaccine in newly diagnosed glioma. Study-wide context: Former treatment meant radiotherapy, temozolomide, or both; the majority had gotten both. Notes on the study in general: Patients showed vaccine-induced immune responses at a rate of roughly 93%.

Data came from immunoSEQ multiplex PCR; TCRdb stores just in-frame clones and leaves some out. This table holds about 68,000 clones, roughly 78% found once. With respect to this clone: No antigen is known for it.

The germline V and J ends were trimmed by 3 bases and 8 bases, with 11 bases remaining between them. This CDR3 contains 12 residues. Germline CDR1 reads SGHDT; CDR2 reads YYEEEE. As for time point: baseline, week 1 (first vaccination visit). Indicated treatment: pre-vaccination baseline after standard-of-care therapy. The receptor was isolated from a man between 45 and 60 years old with glioma. This chain uses TRBV5-6 with TRBJ1-2; D ambiguous. The sample was PBMCs, taken from a glioma patient treated with radiotherapy, temozolomide or both. In DNA, the CDR3 is TGTGCCAGCAGCTGGGGTGGTGCAGGCTACACCTTC. Its translation is CASSWGGAGYTF.